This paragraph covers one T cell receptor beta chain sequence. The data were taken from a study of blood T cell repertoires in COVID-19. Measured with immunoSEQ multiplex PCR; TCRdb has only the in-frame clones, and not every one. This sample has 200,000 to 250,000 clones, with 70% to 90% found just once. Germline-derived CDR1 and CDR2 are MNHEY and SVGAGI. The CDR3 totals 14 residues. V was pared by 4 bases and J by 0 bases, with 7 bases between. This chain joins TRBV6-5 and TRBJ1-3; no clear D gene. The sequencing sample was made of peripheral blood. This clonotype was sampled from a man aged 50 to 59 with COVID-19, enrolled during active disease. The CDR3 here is CASSLIYSGNTIYF. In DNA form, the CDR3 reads TGTGCCAGCAGTTTAATCTACTCTGGAAACACCATATATTTT.